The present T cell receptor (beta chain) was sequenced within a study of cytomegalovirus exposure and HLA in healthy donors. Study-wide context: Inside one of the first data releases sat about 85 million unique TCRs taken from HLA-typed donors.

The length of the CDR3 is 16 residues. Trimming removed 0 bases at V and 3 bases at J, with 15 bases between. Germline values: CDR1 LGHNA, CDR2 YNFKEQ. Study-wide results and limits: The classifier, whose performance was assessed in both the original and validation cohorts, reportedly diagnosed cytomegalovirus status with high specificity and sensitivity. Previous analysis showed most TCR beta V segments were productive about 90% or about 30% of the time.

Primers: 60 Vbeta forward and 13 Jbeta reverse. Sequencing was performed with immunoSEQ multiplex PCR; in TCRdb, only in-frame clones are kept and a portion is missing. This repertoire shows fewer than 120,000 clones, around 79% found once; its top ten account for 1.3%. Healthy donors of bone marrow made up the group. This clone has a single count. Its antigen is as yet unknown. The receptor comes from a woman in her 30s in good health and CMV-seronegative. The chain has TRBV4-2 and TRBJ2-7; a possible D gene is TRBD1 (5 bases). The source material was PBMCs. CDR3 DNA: TGTGCCAGCAGCCAAGAAGGGGTCCAGGGATTCTACGAGCAGTACTTC. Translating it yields CASSQEGVQGFYEQYF.